Given below is one TCR beta chain in context. There is no known antigen for this receptor. Base qualities are not provided; no much larger clone lies one nucleotide away. These data belong to a study of technical replicates of blood from a few donors (dated by TCRdb to about 2017). Trimming leaves V shorter by 6 bases and J shorter by 5 bases, with the junction holding 10 bases beyond the gene matches. The germline V gene encodes CDR1 SNHLY and CDR2 FYNNEI. The CDR3, cysteine through phenylalanine, is 15 amino acids long. The sequence is cut down to CDR3 DNA, 45 bases in frame from base 1. Library generation was performed with the immunoSEQ multiplex PCR assay. TCRdb retrieved this table from immuneACCESS and kept in-frame rearrangements only. Not all clones are present; in checked studies, unresolved V genes account for under half, and no reason is known for the remainder. Counted in this sample were tens of thousands of clones; just under 90% of them appeared once. About 5.5% of the sample is taken by the ten largest.

The rearranged chain carries TRBV2 and TRBJ2-1, with 7 central nucleotides matching TRBD1. This TCR came from a human donor in good health. Some clones in this sample may be carry-over from other donors' samples. Sequenced input: PBMCs. The encoded CDR3 is CASRERGGFDNEQFF. The DNA sequence is as follows: TGTGCCAGCAGGGAAAGAGGGGGCTTCGACAATGAGCAGTTCTTC.